These T cell receptor beta chains were read from a single sample in a study of T cells expressing NK-cell markers. TCRdb re-called the 5' RACE reads; one entry per CDR3 protein, DNA not given. In total, the table holds roughly 180,000 distinct CDR3 sequences. Sequenced material: blood T cells: a sorted CD56 or NKG2C T cell subset, CD4+ or CD8+ T cells, or bulk PBMC T cells (not recorded which). These receptors came from a man between 18 and 69 years old in good health. Each CDR3 is given with its conserved first and last residue.

V	J	CDR3
TRBV6-5	TRBJ2-7	CASSYSNGRKYEQYF
TRBV10-2	TRBJ2-2	CASGEGLAGYTGELFF
TRBV2	TRBJ2-5	CASSPPRAGMETQYF
TRBV3-1	TRBJ2-3	CASSQEWRRDTQYF
TRBV6-1	TRBJ1-5	CASSEVGSVQPQHF
TRBV6-6	TRBJ1-2	CASSTEYGYTF
TRBV27	TRBJ1-2	CASSTSDSNYGYTF
TRBV27	TRBJ1-2	CASSYAGAYGYTF
TRBV5-6	TRBJ2-3	CASSLLGQGNTDTQYF
TRBV12-3/TRBV12-4	TRBJ2-1	CASSSTRTHEQFF
TRBV12-3/TRBV12-4	TRBJ2-5	CASSLHKGIIETQYF
TRBV2	TRBJ2-1	CASRSGTGYHNEQFF
TRBV6-1	TRBJ1-1	CASSEPDGGDTEAFF
TRBV5-6	TRBJ2-7	CASSLGWAGLTIQYF
TRBV3-1	TRBJ2-5	CASSQGASPETQYF
TRBV7-6	TRBJ1-6	CASQSSYNSPLHF
TRBV5-5	TRBJ2-3	CASTLTGDSTDTQYF
TRBV7-9	TRBJ2-3	CASSRGTSETDTQYF
TRBV5-4	TRBJ2-7	CASSRLASRAYEQYF
TRBV5-8	TRBJ2-2	CASSLRDRGHTIGELFF
TRBV7-8	TRBJ1-5	CASSAETENQPQHF
TRBV5-4	TRBJ2-5	CASSFSGILETQYF
TRBV12-3/TRBV12-4	TRBJ1-1	CASSPSRGTEAFF
TRBV4-1	TRBJ2-7	CASSQAAGRSYEQYF
TRBV6-5	TRBJ2-7	CARLVEGCPTMNEQYF
TRBV6-5	TRBJ1-2	CASSWEGAGYGYTF
TRBV4-1	TRBJ1-1	CASSQDRGNTEAFF
TRBV5-4	TRBJ1-6	CASSHRTGGSPLHF
TRBV24-1	TRBJ2-7	CATSDGTGAQYF
TRBV5-1	TRBJ2-1	CASSLEPGHINEQFF
TRBV2	TRBJ2-2	CASSPRDRALNTGELFF
TRBV24-1	TRBJ1-1	CATSEGGGTEAFF
TRBV19	TRBJ2-2	CASSNGQPTGELFF
TRBV13	TRBJ2-6	CASSPEASTGANVLTF
TRBV12-3/TRBV12-4	TRBJ2-1	CASSFNGVSSYNEQFF
TRBV5-5	TRBJ2-3	CASSLELADPESTDTQYF
TRBV6-5	TRBJ2-1	CASSSLTSGVSYNEQFF
TRBV2	TRBJ1-1	CASYGGALDTEAFF
TRBV27	TRBJ1-2	CASSLSIGGQGTGYTF
TRBV7-9	TRBJ2-1	CASTKEVNEQFF
TRBV2	TRBJ2-7	CASLGPIKAYEQYF
TRBV20-1	TRBJ2-1	CSASGWGAVDEQFF
TRBV6-1	TRBJ1-1	CASSAFLQDRNTEAFF